Shown below are 17 T cell receptor beta chains from a single sample sequenced in a study of blood T cell repertoires in COVID-19. The assay was immunoSEQ multiplex PCR, and TCRdb's table has in-frame clones only and misses some. The sample consists of around 260,000 clones, around 84% of them appearing once. The sample taken for sequencing was peripheral blood. The receptors were gathered from a man between 60 and 70 years old with acute or convalescent COVID-19.

The V and J genes are TRBV7-2 and TRBJ2-7; 10 bases agree with TRBD2. The ends lost 4 bases at V and 4 bases at J; junction bases unmatched: 7. Germline CDR1 is SGHTA and CDR2 is FQGNSA. The CDR3 is 15 amino acids. The CDR3 DNA reads as TGTGCCAGCAGCTCTTCTAGCGGGAGACTATACGAGCAGTACTTC. Its translation: CASSSSSGRLYEQYF. The full variable domain, in which reference TRBV7-2 and TRBJ2-7 provide the parts outside the CDR3, is GAGVSQSPSNKVTEKGKDVELRCDPISGHTALYWYRQSLGQGLEFLIYFQGNSAPDKSGLPSDRFSAERTGGSVSTLTIQRTQQEDSAVYLCASSSSSGRLYEQYFGPGTRLTVT.

The chain carries TRBV4-2 and TRBJ1-2, with D possibly matching TRBD1 (5 bases). CDR3 length: 18 amino acids. Trimming left V 0 bases short and J 3 bases short, with 20 bases between. Per the germline V gene, CDR1 is LGHNA and CDR2 is YNFKEQ. Here the CDR3 reads CASSQDRRRGTGDYGYTF. CDR3 coding DNA: TGTGCCAGCAGCCAAGATCGTCGGCGGGGGACTGGGGACTATGGCTACACCTTC.

V usage is TRBV10-3 and J usage is TRBJ1-5; 10 bases are a match to TRBD1. This CDR3 comprises 15 residues. Germline V CDR1 and CDR2: ENHRY, SYGVKD. Trimming removed 5 bases from V and 6 bases from J; junction bases left unmatched: 7. CDR3 sequence reads: CAISRQGARGQPQHF. For the CDR3, the DNA is TGTGCCATCAGTCGACAGGGGGCGAGGGGTCAGCCCCAGCATTTT.

This sequence joins TRBV3-1 (or the pseudogene TRBV3-2) and TRBJ2-5; 12 positions match TRBD2. Per germline, CDR1 LGHDT and CDR2 YNNKEL (reference sequence). The CDR3 length is 15 residues. The trim removed 4 bases at V and 4 bases at J, leaving 4 bases unmatched. CDR3 protein: CASSPPSGGAETQYF. CDR3 coding DNA: TGTGCCAGCAGCCCTCCTAGCGGGGGGGCAGAGACCCAGTACTTC.

CDR3 sequence reads: CAWSSGLNQPQHF. In DNA form, the CDR3 reads TGTGCCTGGAGTTCCGGACTGAATCAGCCCCAGCATTTT. J is TRBJ1-5 and V is TRBV30, with D uncertain. The germline V gene has CDR1 GTSNPN and CDR2 SVGIG (reference sequence). V was cut by 2 bases and J by 4 bases, with 9 bases left in between. CDR3 length: 13 amino acids.

The genes are TRBV5-6 and TRBJ2-7, with a tentative D call TRBD1 (6 bases). The V gene's germline CDR1 is SGHDT and CDR2 YYEEEE. Trimming removed 1 base at V and 7 bases at J, with 9 bases between. The length of the CDR3 is 12 residues. CDR3 in amino acids: CASSLMQGEQYF. The CDR3 DNA sequence: TGTGCCAGCAGCTTGATGCAGGGGGAGCAGTACTTC.

The chain recombines TRBV24-1 with TRBJ2-7, with D possibly being TRBD2 (5 bases). Germline CDR1 and CDR2: KGHDR and SFDVKD. This CDR3 is built from 15 residues. Trimming removed 1 base from V and 1 base from J, with 10 bases in between. The CDR3 DNA sequence: TGTGCCACCAGTGATTTTCTCCGGGGTTCCTACGAGCAGTACTTC. Protein product: CATSDFLRGSYEQYF.

Here the CDR3 DNA reads TGTGCCAGCAGCTCTGGACAGGGGGCTGAAGAGCAGTACTTC. Translating it yields CASSSGQGAEEQYF. This chain links TRBV11-2 with TRBJ2-7; 11 nucleotides align to TRBD1. The CDR3 has 14 amino acids. With V trimmed by 4 bases and J by 7 bases, 6 bases remained unmatched. CDR1 SGHAT and CDR2 FQNNGV come from the germline V gene.

The chain links TRBV27 to TRBJ1-6; no clear D gene. Germline-derived CDR1 and CDR2 are MNHEY and SMNVEV (reference sequence). The CDR3 totals 14 residues. The V and J ends lost 6 bases and 4 bases respectively, with 10 bases between them. In DNA form, the CDR3 reads TGTGCCAGCAGCTCGGGAGTTTATAATTCACCCCTCCACTTT. Translated: CASSSGVYNSPLHF.

V is TRBV5-4 and J is TRBJ1-4, with D maybe TRBD1 (6 bases). The CDR3 has 12 residues. Germline-derived CDR1 and CDR2 are SGHNT and YYREEE (reference sequence). V was pared by 2 bases and J by 10 bases, with 9 bases between. CDR3 sequence reads: CASSFDRRKLFF. Written as DNA, the CDR3 is TGTGCCAGCAGCTTTGACAGGCGAAAACTGTTTTTT.

This chain links TRBV6-1 with TRBJ2-1, with 9 bases that match TRBD2. CDR1 MNHNS and CDR2 SASEGT come from the germline V gene. V lost 0 bases, J lost 3 bases, and 3 bases stayed unmatched. This CDR3 spans 16 amino acids. The CDR3 nucleotides read TGTGCCAGCAGTGAAGCTAGCGGGAGTTTCTACAATGAGCAGTTCTTC. Protein: CASSEASGSFYNEQFF.

This chain links TRBV27 with TRBJ1-2; D not certain. The CDR3 has 14 amino acids. CDR1 is MNHEY and CDR2 is SMNVEV in the germline V gene (reference sequence). The V and J ends lost 0 bases and 5 bases respectively, with 10 bases between them. CDR3 amino acids: CASSLSAGDYGYTF. CDR3 coding DNA: TGTGCCAGCAGTTTATCGGCAGGCGATTATGGCTACACCTTC.

The CDR3 reads CASSLAGFSGANVLTF. CDR3 coding DNA: TGTGCCAGCAGCTTAGCCGGGTTCTCTGGGGCCAACGTCCTGACTTTC. The J gene is TRBJ2-6, the V gene TRBV7-6; D not resolved. Germline V gives CDR1 SGHVS, CDR2 FNYEAQ. V was shortened by 0 bases and J by 0 bases, with 6 bases between the two germline ends. The CDR3 loop spans 16 amino acids.

J is TRBJ2-7 and V is TRBV18, with 7 bases fitting TRBD1. The germline gives CDR1 KGHSH, CDR2 LQKENI. J was trimmed by 0 bases and V by 1 base; bases with no gene match: 3. CDR3 size: 15 residues. The CDR3 reads CASSPQGQTSYEQYF. CDR3 coding DNA: TGTGCCAGCTCACCACAGGGACAGACCTCCTACGAGCAGTACTTC.

The chain has TRBV2 and TRBJ2-5; 12 nucleotides line up with TRBD2. Germline V gene sequence: CDR1 SNHLY, CDR2 FYNNEI. Trimming removed 5 bases from V and 4 bases from J; junction bases left unmatched: 5. CDR3 length: 15 residues. The CDR3 DNA sequence: TGTGCCAGCAGTTTGGGACTAGCGGGCCGAGAGACCCAGTACTTC. It encodes CASSLGLAGRETQYF.

The chain links TRBV2 to TRBJ2-3, with D maybe TRBD1 (5 bases). With 6 bases removed from V and 0 bases from J, the gap between germline ends came to 13 bases. The CDR3 sequence is 15 residues long. In germline, CDR1 is SNHLY, CDR2 FYNNEI. CDR3 DNA: TGTGCCAGCAGGGACCAGGGTTTGAGCACAGATACGCAGTATTTT. Its translation is CASRDQGLSTDTQYF.

The gene calls are TRBV9 and TRBJ1-1, with D possibly being TRBD1 (6 bases). Looked up from germline, CDR1 is SGDLS and CDR2 is YYNGEE. Trimming cost V 0 bases and J 2 bases, with 14 bases left between them. This CDR3 comprises 16 residues. CDR3 region: CASSVGPGDGNTEAFF. As DNA, the CDR3 is TGTGCCAGCAGCGTAGGCCCAGGGGACGGTAACACTGAAGCTTTCTTT.